The T cell receptor (beta chain) described here comes from a study of T cells after yellow fever vaccination. Whole-study findings and limits: Secondary responses were weaker yet peaked faster, day 5 versus 15. Relatively few clonotypes were ones that appeared in both CD4 and CD8 compartments. Once the booster was given, most primary-vaccination clones reappeared, at about 96% for CD4 and roughly 85% for CD8. Contaminating bulk clonotypes could be abundant in FACS-sorted repertoires.

TCRdb used MiXCR to reprocess the 5' RACE reads, holding one entry per CDR3 protein. This sample yields about 400,000 distinct CDR3 sequences, of which approximately 10% are seen a single time; roughly 18% belongs to the top ten. About this clonotype itself: Its antigen is unidentified.

This sample comprised PBMCs, obtained on the day of the first yellow fever vaccination. The clonotype comes from a man aged 18 to 30 who received the YFV17D yellow fever vaccine.

The CDR3 nucleotides are TGCAGTGCCCTGATCGGAGTCGGAAACACCATATATTTT. It translates to CSALIGVGNTIYF. V usage is TRBV20-1 and J usage is TRBJ1-3; D unclear. V was clipped by 6 bases and J by 4 bases, with 13 bases between them. From germline, CDR1 is DFQATT and CDR2 SNEGSKA (reference sequence). This CDR3 spans 13 amino acids.